These T cell receptor beta chains were read from a single sample in a study of T cell repertoires in cytomegalovirus infection. MiXCR was run by TCRdb on the reads, yielding one entry per CDR3 protein. The sample consists of 230,000 or so distinct CDR3 sequences, around 40% of them appearing once. These receptors have no known antigen. The sequencing used CD8+ T cells from cultured PBMCs, collected from culture after CMV antigen stimulation. These receptors originate from a human donor in good health (CMV status not recorded). Some clones in this sample may be carry-over from other donors' samples. The CDR3 runs from the conserved cysteine through the conserved F or W. Fields, in order: V gene, J gene, clone size, D gene, CDR3 DNA, CDR3 protein. D genes are given only for firm matches. Some rows have no size entry. The others give once, few or many, or a class for an expanded clone.

V gene: TRBV29-1; J gene: TRBJ1-2; clone size: NA; D gene: NA; CDR3 DNA: TGCAGCTCTACAGGGAACTCCTATGGCTACACCTTC; CDR3 protein: CSSTGNSYGYTF
V gene: TRBV7-4; J gene: TRBJ2-1; clone size: NA; D gene: NA; CDR3 DNA: TGTGCCAGCAGCTTACCCGGGAGTCTTAGCTCCTACAATGAGCAGTTCTTC; CDR3 protein: CASSLPGSLSSYNEQFF
V gene: TRBV7-8; J gene: TRBJ2-2; clone size: few; D gene: NA; CDR3 DNA: TGTGCCAGCAGCTTAGGCCTCAACACCGGGGAGCTGTTTTTT; CDR3 protein: CASSLGLNTGELFF
V gene: TRBV4-1; J gene: TRBJ1-1; clone size: NA; D gene: TRBD1; CDR3 DNA: TGCGCCAGCAGCCAAGTACAGACAGGGATGAACACTGAAGCTTTCTTT; CDR3 protein: CASSQVQTGMNTEAFF
V gene: TRBV2; J gene: TRBJ1-2; clone size: NA; D gene: TRBD1; CDR3 DNA: TGTGCCAGCAGGGGGGACAGGGACTATGGCTACACCTTC; CDR3 protein: CASRGDRDYGYTF
V gene: TRBV7-3; J gene: TRBJ2-3; clone size: NA; D gene: TRBD1; CDR3 DNA: TGTGCCAGCAGCGCATCCCGGGACAGGGGAACAGATACGCAGTATTTT; CDR3 protein: CASSASRDRGTDTQYF
V gene: TRBV19; J gene: TRBJ1-1; clone size: NA; D gene: NA; CDR3 DNA: TGTGCCAGTCGCGCTTCTACTAGGGGATCTGAAGCTTTCTTT; CDR3 protein: CASRASTRGSEAFF
V gene: TRBV4-1; J gene: TRBJ1-1; clone size: NA; D gene: NA; CDR3 DNA: TGCGCCAGCAGCCAACCAAAACAGGGTGGGAACACTGAAGCTTTCTTT; CDR3 protein: CASSQPKQGGNTEAFF
V gene: TRBV7-6; J gene: TRBJ2-3; clone size: NA; D gene: TRBD1; CDR3 DNA: TGTGCCAGCAGCTGGGGGACAGCCGGAGATACGCAGTATTTT; CDR3 protein: CASSWGTAGDTQYF
V gene: TRBV6-1; J gene: TRBJ2-1; clone size: NA; D gene: TRBD2; CDR3 DNA: TGTGCCAGCAGTGAAGCGCTTGCATGGCGGGAGGTCTTGGATGAGCAGTTCTTC; CDR3 protein: CASSEALAWREVLDEQFF